The 21 T cell receptor beta chains listed next were all sequenced from one sample in a study of molecular identifiers for immune sequencing clone quantification (dated by TCRdb to the late 2010s). Library preparation employed PCR. This sample was sequenced with an Illumina HiSeq 4000. The public sequencing data were trimmed at Q25 with fastp and processed into clonotypes with MiXCR by TCRdb, which kept only in-frame beta chains. Entries that share a CDR3 protein sequence are merged under the most common genes and DNA. The sample has under 600,000 distinct CDR3 sequences on record, roughly a fifth of them singletons. The ten biggest clones cover 0.84% of the sample. The sequenced material came from naive CD8+ T cells from blood, with Jurkat cell RNA spiked in. The label giving this sample's cell subset or site can be read as: FACS-sorted CD8+CD4-CCR7+CD45RA+ naive T cells. These receptors were obtained from a human donor in good health. Some libraries in this study had Jurkat cell RNA spiked in.

The chain joins TRBV20-1 to TRBJ1-1; D gene uncertain. This CDR3 spans 11 amino acids. In germline, CDR1 is DFQATT, CDR2 SNEGSKA (reference sequence). Between the trimmed V and J ends, which lost 3 bases and 6 bases, there was a span of 8 bases. As DNA, the CDR3 is TGCAGTGCTAGCGACGGGGCTGAAGCTTTCTTT. This codes for CSASDGAEAFF.

A few counts support this clonotype. One end of the junction fails to match germline, which may point to a read error. V gene TRBV27 combines with J gene TRBJ1-5; D is uncertain. The CDR3 has 13 amino acids. Germline assignment: CDR1 MNHEY and CDR2 SMNVEV (reference sequence). The CDR3 sequence is CVSSLDSNQPQHF. The CDR3 DNA is TGTGTCAGCAGTTTGGATAGCAATCAGCCCCAGCATTTT.

A note on this clonotype: No conserved phenylalanine or tryptophan ends this CDR3, so it is likely a read error. The chain recombines TRBV19 with TRBJ1-5, with D tentatively TRBD1 (5 bases). V lost 5 bases and J lost 4, with 12 bases in between. The CDR3 has 14 residues. Germline V CDR1 and CDR2: LNHDA, SQIVND (reference sequence). In nucleotides, the CDR3 is TGTGCCAGTAGTTGGGCTCGGGGGAATCAGCCCCAGCATTGT. It is translated as CASSWARGNQPQHC.

This clonotype has ten or more counts. The gene calls are TRBV28 and TRBJ2-7, with TRBD1 matching 7 bases. After removal of 2 bases from V and 3 bases from J, the junction contained 4 bases not matched to a gene. The CDR3 runs to 14 residues. CDR1 MDHEN and CDR2 SYDVKM come from the germline V gene. CDR3 amino acids: CASSLGGQVYEQYF. The CDR3 coding sequence is TGTGCCAGCAGTTTAGGTGGACAGGTCTACGAGCAGTACTTC.

There are many counts of this clonotype. The chain recombines TRBV12-3 or TRBV12-4 with TRBJ2-5; the match to TRBD2 covers 9 bases. This CDR3 region has 16 residues. The ends lost 6 bases at V and 6 bases at J; junction bases unmatched: 14. CDR3 sequence (DNA): TGTGCCAGCAGCTCCTGGGCTAGCGGGAAGTTACAGACCCAGTACTTC. Its protein is CASSSWASGKLQTQYF.

This clonotype was seen a few times. The genes are TRBV4-3 and TRBJ2-1; 9 positions match TRBD2. The CDR3 sequence is 15 residues long. Germline V gene data show CDR1 as LGHNA and CDR2 as YSLEER. V lost 1 base to trimming and J lost 4 bases; unmatched junction nucleotides: 2. The CDR3 DNA reads TGCGCCAGCAGCCAAGCTAGCGGGATATACAATGAGCAGTTCTTC. It specifies CASSQASGIYNEQFF.

Concerning this clonotype: This may come from a read error, since a much larger clone is one base off. The rearrangement links TRBV6-1 to TRBJ1-1, with 7 bases identical to TRBD1. V was pared by 2 bases and J by 3 bases, with 9 bases of the junction left unmatched. This CDR3 region has 16 residues. CDR1 and CDR2 from the germline V gene are MNHNS and SASEGT. CDR3: CASSETGEVWHTEAFF. The DNA for the CDR3 is TGTGCCAGCAGTGAAACAGGGGAAGTTTGGCACACTGAAGCTTTCTTT.

The rearrangement uses TRBV12-3 or TRBV12-4 and TRBJ2-3, with no clear D. Trimming removed 3 bases from V and 2 bases from J, with 9 bases in between. The CDR3 loop spans 14 amino acids. The CDR3 nucleotides are TGTGCCAGCAGTTTTGTGTCTGTCACAGATACGCAGTATTTT. This sequence encodes CASSFVSVTDTQYF.

This clonotype was picked up many times. The CDR3 is CSVEDLRGFEAFF. The DNA of the CDR3 is TGCAGCGTTGAAGATCTTAGGGGGTTTGAAGCTTTCTTT. This sequence joins TRBV29-1 and TRBJ1-1, with D tentatively TRBD1 (6 bases). This CDR3 is 13 amino acids long. The V end was cut by 0 bases, the J end by 7 bases, with 12 bases between. The germline CDR1 and CDR2 sequences are SQVTM and ANQGSEA. Looking up the rest from reference TRBV29-1 and TRBJ1-1 gives the full variable domain: SAVISQKPSRDICQRGTSLTIQCQVDSQVTMMFWYRQQPGQSLTLIATANQGSEATYESGFVIDKFPISRPNLTFSTLTVSNMSPEDSSIYLCSVEDLRGFEAFFGQGTRLTVV.

This clonotype was seen at least ten times. This chain connects TRBV12-3 or TRBV12-4 to TRBJ1-1; D is possibly TRBD1 (5 bases). The CDR3 runs to 14 residues. V was pared by 3 bases and J by 7 bases, with 15 bases between. This CDR3 reads CASSFGGGDSEAFF. CDR3 sequence (DNA): TGTGCCAGCAGTTTCGGTGGCGGAGACAGTGAAGCTTTCTTT.

This chain uses TRBV5-6 with TRBJ2-5, with 7 positions matching TRBD2. The junction had 9 bases not matched to a gene; V was cut back by 4 bases and J by 3 bases. The CDR3 runs to 15 residues. Germline V CDR1 and CDR2: SGHDT, YYEEEE. This CDR3 is CASSTEWTSEETQYF. DNA of the CDR3: TGTGCCAGCAGCACCGAGTGGACTAGTGAAGAGACCCAGTACTTC.

This chain links TRBV6-2 or TRBV6-3 with TRBJ2-3; 12 positions match TRBD2. The CDR3 is 15 residues long. J gave up 6 bases and V 7 bases, and 8 bases lay outside the gene matches. Germline CDR1 is MNHEY and CDR2 is SVGEGT. The CDR3 loop is CASTLLAGGADTQYF. CDR3 DNA sequence: TGTGCCAGCACCCTACTAGCGGGGGGAGCTGATACGCAGTATTTT.

This clonotype was counted only a few times. The chain carries TRBV20-1 and TRBJ2-3, with 10 positions matching TRBD2. After removal of 0 bases from V and 5 bases from J, the junction contained 5 bases not matched to a gene. The CDR3 loop spans 15 amino acids. Germline CDR1 and CDR2: DFQATT and SNEGSKA (reference sequence). The CDR3 DNA reads as TGCAGTGCTAGAGACAAGCGGGGGGGCCTAGATACGCAGTATTTT. Amino acid sequence: CSARDKRGGLDTQYF.

This clonotype has a count of ten or more. The chain uses TRBV4-3 and TRBJ2-3, with no clear D. Germline V gene data show CDR1 as LGHNA and CDR2 as YSLEER. The V and J ends lost 0 bases and 5 bases respectively, with 6 bases between them. The CDR3 is made up of 13 amino acids. DNA for the CDR3: TGCGCCAGCAGCCAAGAATCTGTAGATACGCAGTATTTT. Its protein is CASSQESVDTQYF.

On this clonotype itself: A much larger clone differs from this one at a single base, so this may be a read error. V is TRBV12-3 or TRBV12-4 and J is TRBJ2-3, with 8 bases aligning to TRBD1. The CDR3 runs 15 residues. V was clipped by 5 bases and J by 4 bases; unmatched bases: 8. The CDR3 loop reads CASSAPGGFADTQYF. For the CDR3, the DNA is TGTGCCAGCAGTGCCCCAGGGGGCTTCGCAGATACGCAGTATTTT.

The sample holds many counts of this clonotype. This sequence joins TRBV2 and TRBJ1-2; D may be TRBD1 (5 bases). V was cut by 5 bases and J by 1 base, with 11 bases left in between. Germline CDR1 is SNHLY and CDR2 is FYNNEI. CDR3 length: 14 residues. CDR3 coding DNA: TGTGCCAGCAGTCGGTCAGGGATTAACTATGGCTACACCTTC. Translated: CASSRSGINYGYTF.

The J gene is TRBJ2-7, the V gene TRBV7-9, with 10 bases lining up with TRBD1. CDR3 length: 15 residues. The trim removed 6 bases at V and 3 bases at J, leaving 8 bases unmatched. Germline CDR1 and CDR2: SEHNR and FQNEAQ (reference sequence). CDR3 residues: CASRRPGQGFYEQYF. The CDR3 DNA follows: TGTGCCAGCAGGAGACCGGGACAGGGGTTCTACGAGCAGTACTTC.

This clonotype was seen repeatedly, ten times or more. V and J are TRBV12-3 or TRBV12-4 and TRBJ2-3, with a tentative D call TRBD2 (5 bases). The CDR3 contains 15 residues. V lost 3 bases, J lost 7 bases, and 17 bases lay in between. CDR3 region: CASSFEAVFLHTQYF. CDR3 DNA: TGTGCCAGCAGTTTTGAAGCGGTTTTTCTCCATACGCAGTATTTT.

This clonotype was observed at least ten times. The chain joins TRBV28 to TRBJ2-5; D is perhaps TRBD1 or TRBD2 (5 bases each). Germline loops: CDR1 MDHEN, CDR2 SYDVKM. The CDR3 extends over 15 amino acids. The ends were cut back, 3 bases at V and 4 bases at J, with 15 bases in the middle. CDR3 sequence reads: CASSFTGRGAETQYF. DNA of the CDR3: TGTGCCAGCAGTTTTACGGGGCGAGGGGCAGAGACCCAGTACTTC.

This clonotype was recorded a few times. The chain carries TRBV7-6 and TRBJ2-5, with TRBD2 identical over 8 bases. Germline CDR1 and CDR2: SGHVS and FNYEAQ. The CDR3 contains 18 residues. Unmatched junction bases numbered 16, after V lost 5 bases and J lost 2 bases. For the CDR3, the DNA is TGTGCCAGCAGCCGGGGACCAGCGGGGGTGAATATGCAAGAGACCCAGTACTTC. It is translated as CASSRGPAGVNMQETQYF.

Notes on this clonotype: A much larger clonotype is one base distant, so this may be a read error. The V call is TRBV28, the J call TRBJ1-1; 7 bases agree with TRBD1. Germline loops: CDR1 MDHEN, CDR2 SYDVKM. The CDR3 runs 17 residues. The CDR3 coding sequence is TGTGCCAGCAGTTCATATCGGCAGGGAGGAGGGGGCACTGGAGCTTTCTTT. Translation: CASSSYRQGGGGTGAFF.